This T cell receptor beta chain stems from a study of blood T cell repertoires in COVID-19. The wider study: Acute-phase and convalescent COVID-19 samples originated in the United States, Italy and Spain. T cells, B-cell-depleted T cells, or PBMCs supplied cDNA or gDNA.

Donors were grouped by their self-reported clinical history. CDR3 length: 14 amino acids. Between the trimmed V and J ends, which lost 3 bases and 2 bases, there was a span of 8 bases. Germline V lookup: CDR1 GTSNPN, CDR2 SVGIG (reference sequence). Sequencing used immunoSEQ multiplex PCR; TCRdb keeps in-frame clones, though not all of them. The sample carries about 140,000 clones, roughly 80% recorded once. The V call is TRBV30, the J call TRBJ1-6; a weak D match, TRBD1 (6 bases). The sequencing input was PBMCs or T cells enriched from blood (not recorded which). This clonotype was obtained from a middle-aged man with acute COVID-19. This CDR3 reads CAWSGDTYNSPLHF. In DNA, the CDR3 is TGTGCCTGGAGCGGGGACACCTATAATTCACCCCTCCACTTT.